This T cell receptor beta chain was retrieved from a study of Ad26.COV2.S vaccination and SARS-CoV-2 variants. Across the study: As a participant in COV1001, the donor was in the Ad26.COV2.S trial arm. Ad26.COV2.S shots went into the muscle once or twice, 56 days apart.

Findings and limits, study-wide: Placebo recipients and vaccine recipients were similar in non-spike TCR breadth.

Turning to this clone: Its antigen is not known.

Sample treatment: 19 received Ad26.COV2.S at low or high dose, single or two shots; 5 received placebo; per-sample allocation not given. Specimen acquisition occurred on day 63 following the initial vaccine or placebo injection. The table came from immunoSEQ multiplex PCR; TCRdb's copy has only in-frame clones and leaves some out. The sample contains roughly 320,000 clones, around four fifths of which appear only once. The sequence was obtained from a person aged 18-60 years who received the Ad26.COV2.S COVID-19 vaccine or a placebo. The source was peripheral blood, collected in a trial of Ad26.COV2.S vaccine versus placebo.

CDR3: CASSATLSDRGPYNEQFF. The CDR3, as DNA: TGTGCCAGCAGCGCCACCCTTTCGGACAGGGGGCCCTACAATGAGCAGTTCTTC. The chain joins TRBV5-6 to TRBJ2-1; 11 positions match TRBD1. Germline-derived CDR1 and CDR2 are SGHDT and YYEEEE. The junction had 11 bases not matched to a gene; V was cut back by 4 bases and J by 2 bases. The length of the CDR3 is 18 residues.